This TCR beta chain was obtained from a study of response to subunit inactivated influenza vaccine. This CDR3 is 15 amino acids long. Trimming stripped 2 bases from V and 0 bases from J, with 8 bases between. The germline V gene has CDR1 MDHEN and CDR2 SYDVKM. Comments on this clonotype: Its antigen is still unknown.

TCRdb analysed the RT-PCR reads with MiXCR anew, one entry per CDR3 protein. The table lists fewer than 250,000 distinct CDR3 sequences, approximately 15% of them singletons. Findings and limits, study-wide: Authors proposed each seasonal influenza vaccination draws in few new T cells.

This clonotype was obtained from a man in his fifties or sixties who received an inactivated influenza vaccine. This material consisted of CD8+ T cells sorted from PBMCs, taken 5 days after vaccination. This chain joins TRBV28 and TRBJ1-5; perhaps TRBD1 as D (5 bases). The CDR3 region is CASSLSRASNQPQHF. The CDR3 region has the DNA TGTGCCAGCAGTTTAAGCAGGGCTAGCAATCAGCCCCAGCATTTT.